The 11 T cell receptor beta chains listed next were all sequenced from one sample in a study of T cell changes during pregnancy in multiple sclerosis. The protocol was immunoSEQ multiplex PCR, while the TCRdb copy is restricted to in-frame clones and leaves out a portion. Among over 50,000 clones, 70% to 90% were seen once, and the ten largest hold about 1.8%. Sequenced here: peripheral blood, sampled after pregnancy. These receptor sequences come from a female donor with multiple sclerosis, enrolled in a pregnancy study.

The CDR3 bases are TGCGCCAGCAGCTCCGGGACAACGAACACTGAAGCTTTCTTT. This gives the protein CASSSGTTNTEAFF. The J gene is TRBJ1-1, the V gene TRBV10-1, with a possible D match to TRBD1 (6 bases). This CDR3 region has 14 residues. The germline V gene has CDR1 WNHNN and CDR2 SYGVQD (reference sequence). The germline V and J ends were trimmed by 6 bases and 1 base, with 12 bases remaining between them.

The chain combines TRBV5-4 with TRBJ1-3; no firm D call. V shed 3 bases and J shed 0 bases, with 7 bases lying between them. The CDR3 is made up of 14 amino acids. Germline V CDR1 and CDR2: SGHNT, YYREEE (reference sequence). The CDR3 sequence: CASSSRDSGNTIYF. CDR3 DNA: TGTGCCAGCAGCTCTCGGGACTCTGGAAACACCATATATTTT.

The V call is TRBV30, the J call TRBJ1-1; no firm D call. This CDR3 is built from 11 residues. CDR1 is GTSNPN and CDR2 is SVGIG in the germline V gene (reference sequence). Trimming took 2 bases from V and 7 from J, leaving 8 bases between them. The CDR3 here is CAWSYRVEAFF. As DNA, the CDR3 is TGTGCCTGGAGTTACCGGGTTGAAGCTTTCTTT.

The chain links TRBV7-9 to TRBJ1-4; D remains unclear. Trimming took 5 bases from V and 8 from J, leaving 21 bases between them. This CDR3 is built from 16 residues. The germline V gene encodes CDR1 SEHNR and CDR2 FQNEAQ (reference sequence). This chain's CDR3 is CASSPVRSSVDEKLFF. The CDR3 DNA sequence: TGTGCCAGCAGCCCGGTCAGGTCCTCGGTCGACGAAAAACTGTTTTTT.

The chain combines TRBV7-2 with TRBJ2-4; 8 nucleotides line up with TRBD2. The junction had 12 bases not matched to a gene; V was cut back by 4 bases and J by 4 bases. CDR3 length: 17 amino acids. In germline, CDR1 is SGHTA, CDR2 FQGNSA. Here the CDR3 reads CASSWQGWPGGKNIQYF. DNA for the CDR3: TGTGCCAGCAGCTGGCAAGGTTGGCCGGGAGGGAAAAACATTCAGTACTTC.

In regard to this clone: The identical CDR3 is also encoded by other nucleotide sequences in the sample. DNA of the CDR3: TGTGCCAGCAGCCCCCTGGCGGGGGTAGAGACCCAGTACTTC. This gives the protein CASSPLAGVETQYF. The gene calls are TRBV7-9 and TRBJ2-5; TRBD2 aligns across 7 bases. Germline CDR1 reads SEHNR; CDR2 reads FQNEAQ (reference sequence). CDR3 length equals 14 residues. V shed 5 bases and J 4 bases; nucleotides not matched to a gene: 7.

The DNA for the CDR3 is TGTGCCAGTAGTATGCGGACAGGGGGTCGCAATCAGCCCCAGCATTTT. Protein product: CASSMRTGGRNQPQHF. The rearrangement uses TRBV19 and TRBJ1-5; 10 bases align to TRBD1. This CDR3 is 16 amino acids long. Losses at the gene ends were 3 bases for V and 2 bases for J; bases not matched to a gene: 4. Germline V gene sequence: CDR1 LNHDA, CDR2 SQIVND (reference sequence).

This sequence joins TRBV6-1 and TRBJ1-1, with D perhaps TRBD1 (6 bases). CDR1 is MNHNS, CDR2 SASEGT, per germline. This CDR3 has 16 amino acids. V was shortened by 4 bases and J by 2 bases, with 17 bases between the two germline ends. CDR3 DNA sequence: TGTGCCAGCAGTGTACGAACAGGGTGGTTCAACACTGAAGCTTTCTTT. Its translation: CASSVRTGWFNTEAFF.

This chain links TRBV7-2 with TRBJ2-3; TRBD2 agrees at 11 bases. The trim removed 1 base at V and 3 bases at J, leaving 0 bases unmatched. Per the germline V gene, CDR1 is SGHTA and CDR2 is FQGNSA. The CDR3 has 15 amino acids. CDR3 loop: CASSLGLAGTDTQYF. The CDR3 bases are TGTGCCAGCAGCTTAGGACTAGCGGGGACAGATACGCAGTATTTT.

The gene calls are TRBV7-9 and TRBJ1-1; the D gene is possibly TRBD1 (5 bases). Germline V gene lookup returns CDR1 SEHNR and CDR2 FQNEAQ (reference sequence). CDR3 length equals 13 residues. The V end was cut by 5 bases, the J end by 0 bases, with 7 bases between. The CDR3 region is CASSMTVNTEAFF. DNA of the CDR3: TGTGCCAGCAGCATGACAGTGAACACTGAAGCTTTCTTT.

V and J are TRBV5-1 and TRBJ2-7, with D tentatively TRBD2 (5 bases). The germline V gene encodes CDR1 SGHRS and CDR2 YFSETQ. CDR3 size: 13 residues. V was cut by 2 bases and J by 3 bases, with 9 bases left in between. The CDR3 nucleotides are TGCGCCAGCAGCTTACGGGAAGACTACGAGCAGTACTTC. This encodes CASSLREDYEQYF.